Below, 9 T cell receptor beta chains from the same sample are listed, as sequenced in a study of T cells in Graves' hyperthyroidism and ophthalmopathy. The investigators amplified TCR beta CDR3 regions from RNA transcripts. HTBI primers were employed in a first-round RT-PCR of the TCR CDR3. TCRdb re-analysed the multiplex PCR reads in MiXCR, keeping a single row per CDR3 protein. The sample gives approximately 590,000 distinct CDR3 sequences, approximately 14% of which show up once; around 7.8% is in the top ten. Material for sequencing was blood. The receptors here all came from a woman between 25 and 40 years old with Graves' hyperthyroidism.

V usage is TRBV11-2 and J usage is TRBJ1-2; 8 nucleotides align to TRBD1. Germline CDR1 is SGHAT and CDR2 is FQNNGV. The CDR3 spans 17 residues. J gave up 3 bases and V 5 bases, and 14 bases lay outside the gene matches. CDR3 amino acids: CASSKSPTGAQDYGYTF. The CDR3 nucleotides read TGTGCCAGCAGCAAAAGTCCGACAGGGGCGCAGGACTATGGCTACACCTTC.

CDR3 DNA: TGTGCCATCAGTGAGTACAGGGTCGCTGAAGGAGCTTTCTTT. Protein: CAISEYRVAEGAFF. This chain links TRBV10-3 with TRBJ1-1, with D perhaps matching TRBD1 (6 bases). With 1 base removed from V and 10 bases from J, the gap between germline ends came to 16 bases. The germline gives CDR1 ENHRY, CDR2 SYGVKD. CDR3 length equals 14 residues.

CDR3 coding DNA: TGCGCCAGCAGCCAAGGGCAGGGGGCTGTTGAAGCTTTCTTT. It encodes CASSQGQGAVEAFF. The chain employs TRBV4-1 and TRBJ1-1, with TRBD1 matching over 8 bases. The V segment lost 1 base and the J segment 7 bases; nucleotides outside the gene matches: 5. Germline V gene sequence: CDR1 MGHRA, CDR2 YSYEKL. This CDR3 is 14 amino acids long.

With respect to this clonotype: With a much larger clone just one base away, this may be a read error. The rearrangement joins TRBV3-1 to TRBJ2-1; 7 bases align to TRBD2. V shed 0 bases and J 6 bases; nucleotides not matched to a gene: 2. Germline V lookup: CDR1 LGHDT, CDR2 YNNKEL (reference sequence). CDR3 length equals 14 residues. The CDR3 DNA reads TGTGCCAGCAGCCAAGATGGCGGGAGCAATGAGCAGTTCTTC. Residues: CASSQDGGSNEQFF.

The sample holds a few counts of this clonotype. The rearrangement links TRBV19 to TRBJ1-5, with D possibly being TRBD1 (5 bases). Germline values: CDR1 LNHDA, CDR2 SQIVND (reference sequence). V lost 0 bases, J lost 0 bases, and 15 bases lay in between. CDR3 length: 18 residues. This chain's CDR3 is CASSIEGPGLDSNQPQHF. For the CDR3, the DNA is TGTGCCAGTAGTATAGAAGGGCCGGGACTAGATAGCAATCAGCCCCAGCATTTT.

J is TRBJ2-1 and V is TRBV6-2 or TRBV6-3; D tentatively fits TRBD1 or TRBD2 (7 bases each). The germline V gene encodes CDR1 MNHEY and CDR2 SVGEGT. With 2 bases removed from V and 5 bases from J, the gap between germline ends came to 13 bases. The CDR3 spans 15 residues. The CDR3 DNA sequence: TGTGCCAGCAGTTACCTGCAGGGGGGGCACAATGAGCAGTTCTTC. It yields the protein CASSYLQGGHNEQFF.

This chain uses TRBV7-6 with TRBJ2-3; no clear D. Trimming shortened V by 4 bases and J by 3 bases, and 5 bases separated the two germline ends. The CDR3 has 12 residues. From germline, CDR1 is SGHVS and CDR2 FNYEAQ. In nucleotides, the CDR3 is TGTGCCAGCAGCTATCAGACAGATACGCAGTATTTT. It codes for CASSYQTDTQYF.

This clonotype was counted ten times or more. The rearrangement joins TRBV28 to TRBJ2-7, with D tentatively TRBD2 (5 bases). This CDR3 is built from 12 residues. The germline gives CDR1 MDHEN, CDR2 SYDVKM. Trimming removed 3 bases at V and 4 bases at J, with 7 bases between. CDR3 in DNA: TGTGCCAGCAGTTTGAGAGGGTACGAGCAGTACTTC. Translating gives CASSLRGYEQYF.

This clonotype was seen at least ten times. The rearrangement joins TRBV18 to TRBJ2-1; D gene ambiguous. Germline-derived CDR1 and CDR2 are KGHSH and LQKENI. Trimming left V 0 bases short and J 10 bases short, with 7 bases between. CDR3 size: 12 residues. CDR3 sequence reads: CASSPPLREQFF. As DNA, the CDR3 is TGTGCCAGCTCACCACCGTTGAGGGAGCAGTTCTTC.